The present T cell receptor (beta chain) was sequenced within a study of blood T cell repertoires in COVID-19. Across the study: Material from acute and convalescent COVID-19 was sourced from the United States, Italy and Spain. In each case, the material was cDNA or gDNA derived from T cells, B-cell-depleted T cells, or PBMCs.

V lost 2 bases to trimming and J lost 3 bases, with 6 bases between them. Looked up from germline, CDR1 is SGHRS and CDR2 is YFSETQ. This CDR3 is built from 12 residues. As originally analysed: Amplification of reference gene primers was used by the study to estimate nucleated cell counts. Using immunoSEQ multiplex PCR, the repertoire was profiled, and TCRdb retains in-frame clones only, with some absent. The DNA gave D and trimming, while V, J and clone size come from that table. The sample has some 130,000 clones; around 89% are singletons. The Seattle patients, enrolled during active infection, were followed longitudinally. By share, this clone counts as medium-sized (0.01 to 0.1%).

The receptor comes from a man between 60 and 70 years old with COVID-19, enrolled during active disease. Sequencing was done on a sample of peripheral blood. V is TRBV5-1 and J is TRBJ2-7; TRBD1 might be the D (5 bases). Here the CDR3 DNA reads TGCGCCAGCAGCTTTACAGGCTACGAGCAGTACTTC. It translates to CASSFTGYEQYF.